The source of this T cell receptor (beta chain) is a study of PD-1 blockade in classical Hodgkin lymphoma. Study results and caveats: Complete responders matched newly diagnosed patients in baseline diversity.

Autologous stem cell transplantation was followed by relapse in every patient, and brentuximab vedotin exposure varied. Note on this clone: Its antigen is as yet unknown.

Germline CDR1 MGHRA, CDR2 YSYEKL. Trimming removed 4 bases at V and 6 bases at J, with 25 bases between. The CDR3 length is 18 residues. Assay used: immunoSEQ multiplex PCR; TCRdb lists only in-frame clones, some missing. Of 25,000 to 30,000 clones listed, over 75% were seen once; the top ten hold 2% to 3%. The sequencing used peripheral blood mononuclear cells (PBMCs), collected at baseline. The V call is TRBV4-1, the J call TRBJ2-1; D assignment may be TRBD1 or TRBD2 (5 bases each). The TCR comes from a human donor with classical Hodgkin lymphoma. The CDR3 here is CASSLSSVTGAFVNEQFF. CDR3 DNA sequence: TGCGCCAGCAGCCTATCAAGCGTAACCGGGGCTTTTGTCAATGAGCAGTTCTTC.